The entry below describes one T cell receptor (beta chain). From the RT-PCR reads, TCRdb called clonotypes with MiXCR, one entry per CDR3 protein. The table shows roughly 520,000 distinct CDR3 sequences, with roughly 27% occurring only once. This CDR3 has 15 amino acids. Per the germline V gene, CDR1 is MDHEN and CDR2 is SYDVKM. Losses at the gene ends were 1 base for V and 7 bases for J; bases not matched to a gene: 6. The data originate from a study of response to subunit inactivated influenza vaccine. The chain is built from TRBV28 and TRBJ1-1; 10 positions match TRBD1. The sequence was collected from a man between 45 and 60 years old who received an inactivated influenza vaccine. The specimen was CD4+ T cells sorted from PBMCs, collected about 5 days after vaccination. The CDR3 DNA reads as TGTGCCAGCAGTTTATTAGGGACAGGGGACTTTGAAGCTTTCTTT. This sequence encodes CASSLLGTGDFEAFF.